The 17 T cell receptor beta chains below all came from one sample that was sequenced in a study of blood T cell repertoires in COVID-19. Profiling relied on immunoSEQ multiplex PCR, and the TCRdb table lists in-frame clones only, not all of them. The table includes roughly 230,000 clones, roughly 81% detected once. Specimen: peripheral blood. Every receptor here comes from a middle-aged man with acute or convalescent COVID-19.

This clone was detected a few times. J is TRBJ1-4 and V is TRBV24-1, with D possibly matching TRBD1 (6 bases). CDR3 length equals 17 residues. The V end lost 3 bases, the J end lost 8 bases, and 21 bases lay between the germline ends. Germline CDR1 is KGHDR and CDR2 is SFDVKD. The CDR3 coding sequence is TGTGCCACCAGTGATACGGCCTCAGGGGCAGGCGGCGAAAAACTGTTTTTT. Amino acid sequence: CATSDTASGAGGEKLFF.

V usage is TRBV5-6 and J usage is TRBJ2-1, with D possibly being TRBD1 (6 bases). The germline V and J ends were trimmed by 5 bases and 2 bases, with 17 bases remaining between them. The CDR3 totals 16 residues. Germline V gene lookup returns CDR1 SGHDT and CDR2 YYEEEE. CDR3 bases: TGTGCCAGCAGACAAACAGGGATCGTTCCCTACAATGAGCAGTTCTTC. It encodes CASRQTGIVPYNEQFF.

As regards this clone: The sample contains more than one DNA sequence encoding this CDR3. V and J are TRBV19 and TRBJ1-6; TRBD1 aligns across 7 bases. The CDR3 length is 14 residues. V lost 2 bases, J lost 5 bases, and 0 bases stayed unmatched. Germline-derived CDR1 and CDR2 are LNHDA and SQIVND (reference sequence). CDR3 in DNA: TGTGCCAGTAGTATAACAGGGGATAATTCACCCCTCCACTTT. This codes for CASSITGDNSPLHF.

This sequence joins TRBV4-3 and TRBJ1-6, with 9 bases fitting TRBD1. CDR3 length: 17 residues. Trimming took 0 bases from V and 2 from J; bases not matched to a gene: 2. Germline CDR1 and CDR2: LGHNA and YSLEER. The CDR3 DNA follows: TGCGCCAGCAGCCAAGAAACAGGGGGCACCTATAATTCACCCCTCCACTTT. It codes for CASSQETGGTYNSPLHF.

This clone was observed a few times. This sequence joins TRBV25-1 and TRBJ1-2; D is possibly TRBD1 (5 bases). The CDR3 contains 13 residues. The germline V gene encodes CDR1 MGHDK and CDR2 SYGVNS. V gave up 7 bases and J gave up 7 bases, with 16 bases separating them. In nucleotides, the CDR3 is TGTGCCAGCACCGAGAAGGGAGGGACTGGCTACACCTTC. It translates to CASTEKGGTGYTF.

The CDR3 here is CASTLTGAGELFF. The DNA of the CDR3 is TGTGCCAGCACCCTGACAGGGGCCGGGGAGCTGTTTTTT. The chain uses TRBV12-3 or TRBV12-4 and TRBJ2-2; TRBD1 matches at 8 bases. The V gene end was trimmed by 7 bases and the J gene end by 6 bases; junction bases not matched to a gene: 4. This CDR3 is built from 13 residues.

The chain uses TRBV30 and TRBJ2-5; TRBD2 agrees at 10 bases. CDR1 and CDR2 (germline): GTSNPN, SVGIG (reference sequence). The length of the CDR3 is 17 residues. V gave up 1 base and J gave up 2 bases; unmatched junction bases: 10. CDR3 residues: CAWSDWPSGGPQETQYF. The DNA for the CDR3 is TGTGCCTGGAGTGACTGGCCTAGCGGGGGTCCTCAAGAGACCCAGTACTTC.

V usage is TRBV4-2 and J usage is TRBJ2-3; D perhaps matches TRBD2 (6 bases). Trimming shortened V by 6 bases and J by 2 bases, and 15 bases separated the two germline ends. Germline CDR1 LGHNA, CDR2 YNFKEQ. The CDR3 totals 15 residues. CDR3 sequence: CASRPGERDTDTQYF. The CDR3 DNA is TGTGCCAGCAGGCCGGGAGAGAGGGACACAGATACGCAGTATTTT.

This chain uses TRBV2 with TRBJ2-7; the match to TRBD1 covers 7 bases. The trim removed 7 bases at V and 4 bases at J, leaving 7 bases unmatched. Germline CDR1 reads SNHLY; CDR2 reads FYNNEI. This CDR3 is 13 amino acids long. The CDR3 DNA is TGTGCCAGCACCGGGGACAGCCTATACGAGCAGTACTTC. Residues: CASTGDSLYEQYF.

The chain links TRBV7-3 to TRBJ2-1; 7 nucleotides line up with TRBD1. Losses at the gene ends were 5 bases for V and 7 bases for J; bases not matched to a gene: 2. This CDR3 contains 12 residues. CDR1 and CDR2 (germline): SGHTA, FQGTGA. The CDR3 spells CASSRQGNEQFF. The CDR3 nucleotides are TGTGCCAGCAGCCGACAGGGAAATGAGCAGTTCTTC.

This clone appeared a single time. CDR3 sequence (DNA): TGTGCCAGCAGCCTGGGACAGTATAATGAGCAGTTCTTC. Residues: CASSLGQYNEQFF. The rearrangement links TRBV5-6 to TRBJ2-1, with 7 bases that match TRBD1. The germline CDR1 and CDR2 sequences are SGHDT and YYEEEE. This CDR3 comprises 13 residues. V lost 4 bases to trimming and J lost 7 bases; unmatched junction nucleotides: 5. The variable domain in full, completed from reference TRBV5-6 and TRBJ2-1, reads DAGVTQSPTHLIKTRGQQVTLRCSPKSGHDTVSWYQQALGQGPQFIFQYYEEEERQRGNFPDRFSGHQFPNYSSELNVNALLLGDSALYLCASSLGQYNEQFFGPGTRLTVL.

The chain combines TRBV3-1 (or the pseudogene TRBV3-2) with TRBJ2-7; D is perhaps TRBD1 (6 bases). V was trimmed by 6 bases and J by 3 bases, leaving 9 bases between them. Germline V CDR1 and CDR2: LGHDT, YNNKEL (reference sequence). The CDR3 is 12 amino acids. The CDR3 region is CASSHRVYEQYF. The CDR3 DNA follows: TGTGCCAGCAGTCACAGGGTCTACGAGCAGTACTTC.

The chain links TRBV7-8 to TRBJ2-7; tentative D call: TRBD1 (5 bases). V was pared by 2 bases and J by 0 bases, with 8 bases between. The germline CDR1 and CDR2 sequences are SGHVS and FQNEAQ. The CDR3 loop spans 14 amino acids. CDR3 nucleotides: TGTGCCAGCAGCTTATGGCAGGGCTCCTACGAGCAGTACTTC. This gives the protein CASSLWQGSYEQYF. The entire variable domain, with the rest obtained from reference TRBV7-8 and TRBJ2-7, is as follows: GAGVSQSPRYKVAKRGQDVALRCDPISGHVSLFWYQQALGQGPEFLTYFQNEAQLDKSGLPSDRFFAERPEGSVSTLKIQRTQQEDSAVYLCASSLWQGSYEQYFGPGTRLTVT.

The CDR3: CASSPISGQSNYEQYF. As DNA, the CDR3 is TGTGCCAGCTCACCCATTTCTGGACAGTCTAACTACGAGCAGTACTTC. V gene TRBV18 combines with J gene TRBJ2-7, with D perhaps matching TRBD1 (6 bases). V shed 3 bases and J shed 3 bases, with 18 bases lying between them. The CDR3 runs 16 residues. CDR1 KGHSH and CDR2 LQKENI come from the germline V gene.

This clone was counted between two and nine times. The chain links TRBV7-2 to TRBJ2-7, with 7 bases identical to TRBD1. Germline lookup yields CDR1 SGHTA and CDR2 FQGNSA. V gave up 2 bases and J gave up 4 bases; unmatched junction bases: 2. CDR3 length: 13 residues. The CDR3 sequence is CASSLQGDYEQYF. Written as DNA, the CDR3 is TGTGCCAGCAGCTTACAGGGGGATTACGAGCAGTACTTC.

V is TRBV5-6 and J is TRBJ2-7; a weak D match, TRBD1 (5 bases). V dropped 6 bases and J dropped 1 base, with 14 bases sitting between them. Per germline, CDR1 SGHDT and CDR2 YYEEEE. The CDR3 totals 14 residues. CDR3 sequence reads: CASTLQAVSYEQYF. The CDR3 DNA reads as TGTGCCAGCACCCTACAGGCAGTGTCCTACGAGCAGTACTTC.

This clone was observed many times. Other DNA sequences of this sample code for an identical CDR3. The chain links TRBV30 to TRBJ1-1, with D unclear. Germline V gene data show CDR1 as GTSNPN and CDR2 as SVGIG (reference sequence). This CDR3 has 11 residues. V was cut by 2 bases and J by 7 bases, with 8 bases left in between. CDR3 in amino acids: CAWSPTREAFF. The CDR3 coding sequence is TGTGCCTGGAGTCCGACACGTGAAGCTTTCTTT.